The 22 T cell receptor beta chains listed next were all sequenced from one sample in a study of cytomegalovirus exposure and HLA in healthy donors. PCR amplification relied on 60 Vbeta primers (plus 13 Jbeta primers). Sequenced by immunoSEQ multiplex PCR; TCRdb stores in-frame clones only, minus some. Of 120,000 or so clones in the sample, 60% to 85% are singletons; the top ten hold around 3.7%. The specimen sequenced was PBMCs. These receptor sequences come from a man aged 25-45 years in good health and CMV-seronegative.

Comment on this clone: At one boundary the junction diverges from the germline segment, which might be a read error. CDR3 protein: CASRGRGPYNEQFF. The CDR3 DNA follows: TGTGCCAGCAGAGGCAGGGGACCCTATAATGAGCAGTTCTTC. V usage is TRBV27 and J usage is TRBJ2-1, with D perhaps matching TRBD1 (6 bases). Germline V gene sequence: CDR1 MNHEY, CDR2 SMNVEV (reference sequence). This CDR3 has 14 residues.

This chain connects TRBV30 to TRBJ2-1; 13 bases agree with TRBD2. Germline assignment: CDR1 GTSNPN and CDR2 SVGIG (reference sequence). Germline trimming cut 0 bases from V and 7 bases from J; bases unmatched to any gene: 3. The CDR3 totals 15 residues. CDR3 region: CAWSVSLAGGNEQFF. DNA of the CDR3: TGTGCCTGGAGTGTATCACTAGCGGGGGGGAATGAGCAGTTCTTC.

The V call is TRBV19, the J call TRBJ2-6; 11 bases match TRBD1. Germline V gene lookup returns CDR1 LNHDA and CDR2 SQIVND (reference sequence). The CDR3 sequence is 17 residues long. The J segment lost 2 bases and the V segment lost 4 bases, leaving 4 bases of the junction unmatched. The CDR3 nucleotides are TGTGCCAGTAGTACCGGACAGGGGGCTGCTGGGGCCAACGTCCTGACTTTC. This sequence encodes CASSTGQGAAGANVLTF.

This clone was detected a few times. The chain's CDR3 is CASSRSMNTEAFF. The CDR3 bases are TGTGCCAGCAGCCGCTCTATGAACACTGAAGCTTTCTTT. The chain carries TRBV5-6 and TRBJ1-1; D is unclear. From germline, CDR1 is SGHDT and CDR2 YYEEEE. This CDR3 contains 13 residues. The V gene lost 4 bases and the J gene lost 0 bases, with 7 bases spanning the gap. The full variable domain, in which reference TRBV5-6 and TRBJ1-1 provide the parts outside the CDR3, is DAGVTQSPTHLIKTRGQQVTLRCSPKSGHDTVSWYQQALGQGPQFIFQYYEEEERQRGNFPDRFSGHQFPNYSSELNVNALLLGDSALYLCASSRSMNTEAFFGQGTRLTVV.

The chain couples TRBV7-2 to TRBJ1-2; perhaps TRBD1 as D (5 bases). Germline V gene data show CDR1 as SGHTA and CDR2 as FQGNSA. V gave up 8 bases and J gave up 3 bases, with 16 bases separating them. The CDR3 contains 14 residues. The CDR3 spells CASGSSGGDYGYTF. The CDR3 bases are TGTGCCAGCGGCAGCAGCGGGGGTGACTATGGCTACACCTTC. The full variable domain, rest sourced from reference TRBV7-2 and TRBJ1-2, is GAGVSQSPSNKVTEKGKDVELRCDPISGHTALYWYRQSLGQGLEFLIYFQGNSAPDKSGLPSDRFSAERTGGSVSTLTIQRTQQEDSAVYLCASGSSGGDYGYTFGSGTRLTVV.

This chain uses TRBV6-5 with TRBJ2-3; 8 positions match TRBD2. The CDR3 extends over 16 amino acids. Germline loops: CDR1 MNHEY, CDR2 SVGAGI. V gave up 4 bases and J gave up 3 bases; unmatched junction bases: 9. The CDR3: CASSFEAGAGTDTQYF. The DNA of the CDR3 is TGTGCCAGCAGTTTTGAAGCGGGAGCGGGGACAGATACGCAGTATTTT.

Comments on this clone: Other DNA sequences in the same sample also yield this CDR3. The chain is built from TRBV7-9 and TRBJ2-7; TRBD1 matches 8 bases. This CDR3 contains 16 residues. Unmatched junction bases numbered 9, after V lost 3 bases and J lost 2 bases. Germline V CDR1 and CDR2: SEHNR, FQNEAQ (reference sequence). As DNA, the CDR3 is TGTGCCAGCAGCTTGGGAACAGGGGGACAAACCTACGAGCAGTACTTC. This sequence encodes CASSLGTGGQTYEQYF.

The chain joins TRBV5-5 to TRBJ1-5; TRBD1 agrees at 9 bases. The CDR3 is 15 amino acids. Germline lookup yields CDR1 SGHKS and CDR2 YYEKEE (reference sequence). Trimming took 0 bases from V and 7 from J; bases not matched to a gene: 5. Here the CDR3 reads CASSLAGTGNQPQHF. DNA for the CDR3: TGTGCCAGCAGCTTGGCTGGGACAGGGAACCAGCCCCAGCATTTT.

This clone was seen a few times. V is TRBV5-1 and J is TRBJ2-3; TRBD2 aligns across 10 bases. Losses at the gene ends were 4 bases for V and 2 bases for J; bases not matched to a gene: 7. Germline-derived CDR1 and CDR2 are SGHRS and YFSETQ. The CDR3 runs 16 residues. DNA for the CDR3: TGCGCCAGCAGCCCCCGGACTAGCGGACTCACAGATACGCAGTATTTT. Translated, it gives CASSPRTSGLTDTQYF.

The chain is built from TRBV14 and TRBJ1-5; D remains ambiguous. Germline-derived CDR1 and CDR2 are SGHDN and FVKESK. The ends were cut back, 2 bases at V and 4 bases at J, with 6 bases in the middle. The CDR3 consists of 13 residues. In DNA form, the CDR3 reads TGTGCCAGCAGCCAAACAGCTAATCAGCCCCAGCATTTT. Translated: CASSQTANQPQHF.

The CDR3 loop is CASSLVGSGSPHEQYF. The CDR3 DNA is TGCGCCAGCAGCTTGGTAGGTAGCGGGAGTCCCCACGAGCAGTACTTC. J is TRBJ2-7 and V is TRBV5-1; 9 positions match TRBD2. The germline V gene has CDR1 SGHRS and CDR2 YFSETQ. Unmatched junction bases numbered 9, after V lost 0 bases and J lost 5 bases. This CDR3 comprises 16 residues. The complete variable domain, with remaining parts taken from reference TRBV5-1 and TRBJ2-7, reads KAGVTQTPRYLIKTRGQQVTLSCSPISGHRSVSWYQQTPGQGLQFLFEYFSETQRNKGNFPGRFSGRQFSNSRSEMNVSTLELGDSALYLCASSLVGSGSPHEQYFGPGTRLTVT.

J is TRBJ2-1 and V is TRBV7-8; weak D call: TRBD2 (6 bases). CDR1 and CDR2 (germline): SGHVS, FQNEAQ. The germline V and J ends were trimmed by 6 bases and 6 bases, with 12 bases remaining between them. The length of the CDR3 is 13 residues. The CDR3 DNA sequence: TGTGCCAGCAGTCCCGGGGGTCCCAATGAGCAGTTCTTC. Amino acid sequence: CASSPGGPNEQFF.

The chain links TRBV5-1 to TRBJ2-1; tentative D call: TRBD1 (6 bases). From germline, CDR1 is SGHRS and CDR2 YFSETQ. V gave up 1 base and J gave up 3 bases, with 11 bases separating them. This CDR3 is 15 amino acids long. The CDR3 nucleotides are TGCGCCAGCAGCTTGAGCACAGGGCTCTACAATGAGCAGTTCTTC. Translation gives CASSLSTGLYNEQFF. Complete variable domain (other parts from reference TRBV5-1 and TRBJ2-1): KAGVTQTPRYLIKTRGQQVTLSCSPISGHRSVSWYQQTPGQGLQFLFEYFSETQRNKGNFPGRFSGRQFSNSRSEMNVSTLELGDSALYLCASSLSTGLYNEQFFGPGTRLTVL.

This chain links TRBV2 with TRBJ2-3, with D perhaps TRBD1 (6 bases). The CDR3 runs 15 residues. Trimming shortened V by 7 bases and J by 0 bases, and 14 bases separated the two germline ends. Per germline, CDR1 SNHLY and CDR2 FYNNEI. The CDR3 coding sequence is TGTGCCAGCACCTTGGACAGCCTAAGCACAGATACGCAGTATTTT. Translating it yields CASTLDSLSTDTQYF.

This clone was found once. The genes are TRBV19 and TRBJ1-1; tentatively, D is TRBD1 (5 bases). Trimming took 1 base from V and 0 from J, leaving 12 bases between them. Germline V gives CDR1 LNHDA, CDR2 SQIVND (reference sequence). The CDR3 consists of 16 residues. CDR3 DNA: TGTGCCAGTAGTATAGGCGGAGGGGCAATGAACACTGAAGCTTTCTTT. This codes for CASSIGGGAMNTEAFF.

The chain employs TRBV28 and TRBJ2-7; a weak D match, TRBD2 (5 bases). Germline V gene lookup returns CDR1 MDHEN and CDR2 SYDVKM. V lost 7 bases and J 2 bases, leaving 6 bases between the germline ends. The CDR3 covers 11 residues. In nucleotides, the CDR3 is TGTGCCAGCACGGGGACCTACGAGCAGTACTTC. Encoded protein: CASTGTYEQYF.

The chain employs TRBV28 and TRBJ1-5, with a possible D match to TRBD1 (5 bases). Germline V gene data show CDR1 as MDHEN and CDR2 as SYDVKM. Between the trimmed V and J ends, which lost 3 bases and 0 bases, there was a span of 12 bases. The CDR3 has 16 residues. Here the CDR3 reads CASSFSDRVSNQPQHF. CDR3 in DNA: TGTGCCAGCAGTTTCTCCGACAGAGTTAGCAATCAGCCCCAGCATTTT.

The V gene is TRBV27, the J gene TRBJ1-2; D gene uncertain. Trimming stripped 4 bases from V and 2 bases from J, with 14 bases between. Per germline, CDR1 MNHEY and CDR2 SMNVEV (reference sequence). The CDR3 is made up of 15 amino acids. As DNA, the CDR3 is TGTGCCAGCAGTTGGAGTAGGGAGGCCAACTATGGCTACACCTTC. Its translation: CASSWSREANYGYTF.

CDR3 coding DNA: TGTGCCAGCAGCCTCCCGACAGCCCAAGAGACCCAGTACTTC. Translation: CASSLPTAQETQYF. The rearrangement links TRBV5-4 to TRBJ2-5; tentatively, D is TRBD1 (5 bases). This CDR3 contains 14 residues. V lost 4 bases and J lost 1, with 11 bases in between. CDR1 and CDR2 (germline): SGHNT, YYREEE (reference sequence).

This clone was seen only once. This sequence joins TRBV9 and TRBJ2-1, with 7 nucleotides matching TRBD1. V lost 3 bases, J lost 4 bases, and 7 bases stayed unmatched. The CDR3 runs to 15 residues. Germline V lookup: CDR1 SGDLS, CDR2 YYNGEE. CDR3 sequence: CASSAPGTVYNEQFF. The DNA of the CDR3 is TGTGCCAGCAGCGCACCCGGGACAGTATACAATGAGCAGTTCTTC.

The rearrangement joins TRBV6-6 to TRBJ1-6; 9 bases align to TRBD1. This CDR3 spans 14 amino acids. From germline, CDR1 is MNHNY and CDR2 SVGAGI (reference sequence). The J segment lost 6 bases and the V segment lost 5 bases, leaving 2 bases of the junction unmatched. This CDR3 is CASSRQGVNSPLHF. The CDR3 DNA is TGTGCCAGCAGTCGACAGGGGGTTAATTCACCCCTCCACTTT.

The V call is TRBV7-9, the J call TRBJ2-5, with D tentatively TRBD2 (6 bases). The V end lost 5 bases, the J end lost 5 bases, and 21 bases lay between the germline ends. The CDR3 has 16 amino acids. CDR1 is SEHNR and CDR2 is FQNEAQ in the germline V gene (reference sequence). In DNA, the CDR3 is TGTGCCAGCAGCCCCGCACTTGGGCTAGCGTGGGAGACCCAGTACTTC. This gives the protein CASSPALGLAWETQYF.